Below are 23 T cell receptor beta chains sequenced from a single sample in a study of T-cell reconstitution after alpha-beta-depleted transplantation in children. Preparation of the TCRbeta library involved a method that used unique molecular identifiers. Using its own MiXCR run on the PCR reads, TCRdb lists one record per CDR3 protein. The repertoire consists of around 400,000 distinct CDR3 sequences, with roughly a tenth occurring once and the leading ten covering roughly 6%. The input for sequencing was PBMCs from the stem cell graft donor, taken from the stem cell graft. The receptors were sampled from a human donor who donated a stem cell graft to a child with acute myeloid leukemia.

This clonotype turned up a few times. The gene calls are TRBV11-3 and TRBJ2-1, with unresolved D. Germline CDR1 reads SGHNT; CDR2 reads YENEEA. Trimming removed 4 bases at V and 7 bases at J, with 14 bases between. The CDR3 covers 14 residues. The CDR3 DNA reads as TGTGCCAGCAGCTCAGGAGTAATGGGGAATGAGCAGTTCTTC. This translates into CASSSGVMGNEQFF.

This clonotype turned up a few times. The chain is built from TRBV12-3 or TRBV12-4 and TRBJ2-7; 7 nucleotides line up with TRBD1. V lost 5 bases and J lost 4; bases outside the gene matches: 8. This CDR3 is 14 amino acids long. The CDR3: CASSGRDSVYEQYF. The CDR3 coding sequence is TGTGCCAGCAGTGGCCGGGACAGCGTTTACGAGCAGTACTTC.

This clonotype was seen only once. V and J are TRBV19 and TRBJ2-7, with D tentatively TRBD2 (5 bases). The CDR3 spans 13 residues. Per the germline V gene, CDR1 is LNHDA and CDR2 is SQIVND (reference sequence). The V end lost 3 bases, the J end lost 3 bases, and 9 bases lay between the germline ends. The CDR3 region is CASSMMAGYEQYF. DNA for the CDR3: TGTGCCAGTAGTATGATGGCGGGCTACGAGCAGTACTTC.

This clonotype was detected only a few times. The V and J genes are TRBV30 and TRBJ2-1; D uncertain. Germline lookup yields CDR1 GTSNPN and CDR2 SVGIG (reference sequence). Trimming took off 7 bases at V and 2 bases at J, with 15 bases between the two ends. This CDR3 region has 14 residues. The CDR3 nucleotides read TGTGCCTCCCTGCGACTTGGCGCCTACAATGAGCAGTTCTTC. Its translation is CASLRLGAYNEQFF.

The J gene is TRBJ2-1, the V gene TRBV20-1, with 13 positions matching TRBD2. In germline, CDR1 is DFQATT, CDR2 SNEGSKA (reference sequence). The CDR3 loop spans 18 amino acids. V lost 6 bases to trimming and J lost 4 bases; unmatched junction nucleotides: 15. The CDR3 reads CSAPGTWTSGSSYNEQFF. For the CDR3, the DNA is TGCAGTGCCCCCGGTACTTGGACTAGCGGGAGTTCGTACAATGAGCAGTTCTTC.

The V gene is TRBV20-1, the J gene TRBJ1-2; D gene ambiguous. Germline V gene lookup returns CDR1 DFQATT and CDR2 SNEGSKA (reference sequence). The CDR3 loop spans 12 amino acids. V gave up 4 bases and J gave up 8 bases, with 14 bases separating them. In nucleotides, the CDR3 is TGCAGTGCTACCACCATGCGCGGGGGCTACACCTTC. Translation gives CSATTMRGGYTF.

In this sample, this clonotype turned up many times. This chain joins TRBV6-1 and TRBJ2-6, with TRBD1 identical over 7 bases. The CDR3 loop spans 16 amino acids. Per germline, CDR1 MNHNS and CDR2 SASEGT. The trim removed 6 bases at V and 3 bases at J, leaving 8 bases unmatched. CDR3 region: CASSSMTGYGANVLTF. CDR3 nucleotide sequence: TGTGCCAGCAGCTCTATGACAGGGTATGGGGCCAACGTCCTGACTTTC.

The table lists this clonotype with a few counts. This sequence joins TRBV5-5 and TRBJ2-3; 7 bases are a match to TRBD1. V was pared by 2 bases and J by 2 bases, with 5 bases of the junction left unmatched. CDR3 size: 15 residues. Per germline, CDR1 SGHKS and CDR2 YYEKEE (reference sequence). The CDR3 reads CASSFWDSFTDTQYF. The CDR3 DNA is TGTGCCAGCAGCTTCTGGGACAGTTTCACAGATACGCAGTATTTT.

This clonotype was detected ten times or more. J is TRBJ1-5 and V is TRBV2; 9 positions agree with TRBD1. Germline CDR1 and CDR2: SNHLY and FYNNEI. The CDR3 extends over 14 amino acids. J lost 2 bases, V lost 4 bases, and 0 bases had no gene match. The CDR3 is CASSGTGGNQPQHF. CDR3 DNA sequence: TGTGCCAGCAGTGGGACAGGGGGCAATCAGCCCCAGCATTTT.

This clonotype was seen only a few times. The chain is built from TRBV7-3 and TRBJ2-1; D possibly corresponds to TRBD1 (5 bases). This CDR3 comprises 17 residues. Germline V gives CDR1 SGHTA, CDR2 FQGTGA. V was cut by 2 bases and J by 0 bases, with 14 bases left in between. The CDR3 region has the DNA TGTGCCAGCAGCTTATGGGGCTTGAAGAGCTCCTACAATGAGCAGTTCTTC. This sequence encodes CASSLWGLKSSYNEQFF.

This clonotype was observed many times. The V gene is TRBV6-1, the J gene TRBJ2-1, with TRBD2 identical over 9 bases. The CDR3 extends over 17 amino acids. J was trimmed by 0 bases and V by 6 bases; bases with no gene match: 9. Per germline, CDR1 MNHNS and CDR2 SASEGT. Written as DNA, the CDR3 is TGTGCCAGCAGGGAGGGACTAGCTGACAGCTCCTACAATGAGCAGTTCTTC. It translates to CASREGLADSSYNEQFF.

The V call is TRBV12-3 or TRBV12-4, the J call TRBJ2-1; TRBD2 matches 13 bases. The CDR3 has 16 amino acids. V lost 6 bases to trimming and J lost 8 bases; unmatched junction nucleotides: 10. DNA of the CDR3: TGTGCCAGCAGACCTGCCCGGACTAGCGGGAGTTATGAGCAGTTCTTC. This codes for CASRPARTSGSYEQFF.

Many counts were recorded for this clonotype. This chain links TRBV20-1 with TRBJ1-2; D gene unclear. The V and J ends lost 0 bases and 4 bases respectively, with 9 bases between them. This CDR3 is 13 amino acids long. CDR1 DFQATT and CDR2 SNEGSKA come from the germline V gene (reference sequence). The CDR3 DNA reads TGCAGTGCTAGAGAGGAGATTAGCTATGGCTACACCTTC. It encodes CSAREEISYGYTF.

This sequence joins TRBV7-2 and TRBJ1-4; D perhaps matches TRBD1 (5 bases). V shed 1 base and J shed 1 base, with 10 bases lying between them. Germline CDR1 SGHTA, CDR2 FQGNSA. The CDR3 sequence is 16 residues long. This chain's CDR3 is CASSLVWGLTNEKLFF. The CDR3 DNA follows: TGTGCCAGCAGCTTAGTTTGGGGACTAACTAATGAAAAACTGTTTTTT.

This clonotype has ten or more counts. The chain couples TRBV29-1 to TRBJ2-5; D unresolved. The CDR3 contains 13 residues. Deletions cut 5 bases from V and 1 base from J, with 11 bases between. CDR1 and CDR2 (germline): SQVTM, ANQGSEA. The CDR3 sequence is CSVLGTGQETQYF. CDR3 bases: TGCAGCGTTCTTGGCACCGGCCAAGAGACCCAGTACTTC.

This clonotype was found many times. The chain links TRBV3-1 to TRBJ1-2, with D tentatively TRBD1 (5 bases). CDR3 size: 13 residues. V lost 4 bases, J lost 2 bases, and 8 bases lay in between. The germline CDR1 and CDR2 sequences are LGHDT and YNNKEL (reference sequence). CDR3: CASSPDKNYGYTF. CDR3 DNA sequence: TGTGCCAGCAGCCCGGACAAAAACTATGGCTACACCTTC.

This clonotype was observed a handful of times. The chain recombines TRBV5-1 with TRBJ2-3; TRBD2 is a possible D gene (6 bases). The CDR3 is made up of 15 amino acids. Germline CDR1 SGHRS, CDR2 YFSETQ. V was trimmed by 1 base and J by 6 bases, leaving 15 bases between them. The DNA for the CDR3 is TGCGCCAGCAGCTTGTTAGCGGCCCTAGGGGATACGCAGTATTTT. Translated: CASSLLAALGDTQYF.

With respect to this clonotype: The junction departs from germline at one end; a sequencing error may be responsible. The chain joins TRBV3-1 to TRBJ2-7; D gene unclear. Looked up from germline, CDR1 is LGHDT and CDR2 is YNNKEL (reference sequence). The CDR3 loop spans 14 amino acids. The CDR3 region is CASIQDPDTYEQYF. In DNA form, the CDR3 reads TGTGCCAGCATCCAAGATCCGGATACCTACGAGCAGTACTTC.

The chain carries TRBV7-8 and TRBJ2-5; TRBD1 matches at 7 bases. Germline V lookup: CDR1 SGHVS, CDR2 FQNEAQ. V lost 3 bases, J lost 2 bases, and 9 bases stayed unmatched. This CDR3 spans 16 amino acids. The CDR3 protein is CASSLVRDSEQETQYF. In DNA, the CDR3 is TGTGCCAGCAGCTTGGTCCGGGACAGTGAACAAGAGACCCAGTACTTC.

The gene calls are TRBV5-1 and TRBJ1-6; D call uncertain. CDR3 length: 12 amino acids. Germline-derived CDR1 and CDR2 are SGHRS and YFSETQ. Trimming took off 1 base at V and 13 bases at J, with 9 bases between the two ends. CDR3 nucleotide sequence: TGCGCCAGCAGCTTGTCGGGGAATCCCCTCCACTTT. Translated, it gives CASSLSGNPLHF.

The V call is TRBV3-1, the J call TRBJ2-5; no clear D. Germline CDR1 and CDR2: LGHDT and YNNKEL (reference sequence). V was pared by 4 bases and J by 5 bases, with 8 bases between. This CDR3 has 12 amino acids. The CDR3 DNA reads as TGTGCCAGCAGCCTCACGATGGAGACCCAGTACTTC. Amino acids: CASSLTMETQYF.

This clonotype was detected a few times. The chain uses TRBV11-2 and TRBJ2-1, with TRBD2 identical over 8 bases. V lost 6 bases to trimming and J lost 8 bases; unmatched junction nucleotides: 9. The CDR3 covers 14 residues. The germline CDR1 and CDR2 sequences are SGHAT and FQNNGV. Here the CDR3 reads CASSRSGSSDEQFF. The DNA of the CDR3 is TGTGCCAGCAGTCGAAGCGGGAGCAGCGATGAGCAGTTCTTC.

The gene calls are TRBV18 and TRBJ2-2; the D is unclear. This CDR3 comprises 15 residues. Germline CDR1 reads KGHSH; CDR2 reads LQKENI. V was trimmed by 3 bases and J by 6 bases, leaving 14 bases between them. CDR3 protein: CASSPPSRDPGELFF. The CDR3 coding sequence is TGTGCCAGCTCACCGCCTTCTAGGGATCCCGGGGAGCTGTTTTTT.